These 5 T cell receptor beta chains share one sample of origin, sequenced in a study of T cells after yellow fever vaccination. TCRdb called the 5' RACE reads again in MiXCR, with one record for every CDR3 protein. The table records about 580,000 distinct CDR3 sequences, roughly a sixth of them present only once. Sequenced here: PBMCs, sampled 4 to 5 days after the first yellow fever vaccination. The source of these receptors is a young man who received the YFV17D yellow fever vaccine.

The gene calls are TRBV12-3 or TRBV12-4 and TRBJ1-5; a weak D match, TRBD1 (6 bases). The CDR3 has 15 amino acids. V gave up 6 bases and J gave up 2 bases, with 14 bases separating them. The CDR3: CASRTRGVGNQPQHF. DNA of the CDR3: TGTGCCAGCAGAACCAGGGGTGTCGGCAATCAGCCCCAGCATTTT.

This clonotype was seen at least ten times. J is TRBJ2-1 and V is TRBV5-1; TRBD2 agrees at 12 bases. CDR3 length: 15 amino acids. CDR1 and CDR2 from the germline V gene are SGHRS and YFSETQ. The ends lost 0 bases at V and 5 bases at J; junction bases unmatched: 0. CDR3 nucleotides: TGCGCCAGCAGCTTGGGACTAGCGGGGGACAATGAGCAGTTCTTC. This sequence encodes CASSLGLAGDNEQFF.

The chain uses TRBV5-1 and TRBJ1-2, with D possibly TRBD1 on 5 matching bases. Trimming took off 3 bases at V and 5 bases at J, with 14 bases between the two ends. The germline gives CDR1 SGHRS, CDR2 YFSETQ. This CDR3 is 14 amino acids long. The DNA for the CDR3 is TGCGCCAGCAGCTCCCCTGGGGGGGTGTATGGCTACACCTTC. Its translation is CASSSPGGVYGYTF.

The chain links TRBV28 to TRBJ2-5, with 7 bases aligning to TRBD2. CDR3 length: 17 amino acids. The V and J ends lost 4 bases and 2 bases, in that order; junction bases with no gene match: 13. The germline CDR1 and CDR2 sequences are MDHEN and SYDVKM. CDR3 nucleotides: TGTGCCAGCAGTTCCCCCAGGTTTGTGGGGGGGCAAGAGACCCAGTACTTC. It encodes CASSSPRFVGGQETQYF.

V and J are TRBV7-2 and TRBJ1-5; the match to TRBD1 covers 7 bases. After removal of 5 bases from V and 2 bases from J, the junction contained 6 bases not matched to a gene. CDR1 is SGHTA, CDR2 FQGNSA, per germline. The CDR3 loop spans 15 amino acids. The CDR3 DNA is TGTGCCAGCAGCCAACTCGGGACAGGCAATCAGCCCCAGCATTTT. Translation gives CASSQLGTGNQPQHF.